Following are 21 T cell receptor beta chains from one sample sequenced in a study of STAT5B mutations in CD4+ large granular lymphocyte leukemia. The protocol was immunoSEQ multiplex PCR, while the TCRdb copy is restricted to in-frame clones and leaves out a portion. The sample lists fewer than 35,000 clones, just under 75% seen once, with about 1% in the top ten. The sequencing input was CD4+ T cells from blood buffy coats. The receptors derive from a human donor in good health.

The CDR3 nucleotides read TGTGCCAGCAGTCGATGGACTAGCGGGAGAACAGATACGCAGTATTTT. Its protein product is CASSRWTSGRTDTQYF. The chain has TRBV27 and TRBJ2-3, with 13 bases that match TRBD2. Germline-derived CDR1 and CDR2 are MNHEY and SMNVEV (reference sequence). The CDR3 has 16 residues. The V gene end was trimmed by 5 bases and the J gene end by 3 bases; junction bases not matched to a gene: 5.

The J gene is TRBJ1-4, the V gene TRBV30, with 7 positions matching TRBD1. Germline CDR1 GTSNPN, CDR2 SVGIG (reference sequence). Trimming cost V 3 bases and J 8 bases; bases outside gene matches: 12. This CDR3 has 15 residues. CDR3 bases: TGTGCCTGGAGACCGCCGCAGGGGGAGGGGGAAAAACTGTTTTTT. Translated, it gives CAWRPPQGEGEKLFF.

The V gene is TRBV2, the J gene TRBJ1-6, with D unclear. The CDR3 extends over 14 amino acids. Trimming shortened V by 4 bases and J by 10 bases, and 14 bases separated the two germline ends. Germline CDR1 reads SNHLY; CDR2 reads FYNNEI. Here the CDR3 reads CASSVQLGDSPLHF. CDR3 sequence (DNA): TGTGCCAGCAGTGTACAGTTGGGAGACTCACCCCTCCACTTT.

The chain's CDR3 is CATRSAGTDTQYF. CDR3 sequence (DNA): TGTGCCACACGAAGCGCGGGCACAGATACGCAGTATTTT. The chain uses TRBV19 and TRBJ2-3; no clear D gene. Germline V CDR1 and CDR2: LNHDA, SQIVND (reference sequence). The CDR3 loop spans 13 amino acids. V lost 10 bases and J lost 1, with 12 bases in between.

In this sample, this clone is medium-sized. The V gene is TRBV27, the J gene TRBJ1-2, with 8 bases lining up with TRBD1. There are 18 residues in the CDR3. Germline V gene sequence: CDR1 MNHEY, CDR2 SMNVEV (reference sequence). Losses at the gene ends were 6 bases for V and 0 bases for J; bases not matched to a gene: 15. This CDR3 is CASRPSYGTGETNYGYTF. In nucleotides, the CDR3 is TGTGCCAGCAGACCTAGCTACGGGACAGGCGAGACTAACTATGGCTACACCTTC.

This chain joins TRBV28 and TRBJ1-6; D is undetermined. Germline CDR1 reads MDHEN; CDR2 reads SYDVKM. The CDR3 is made up of 12 amino acids. V lost 6 bases and J lost 9, with 9 bases in between. The CDR3 coding sequence is TGTGCCAGCAGCGACGGCTTTTCACCCCTCCACTTT. It yields the protein CASSDGFSPLHF.

The chain has TRBV27 and TRBJ2-1; maybe TRBD2 (7 bases). With 1 base removed from V and 15 bases from J, the gap between germline ends came to 19 bases. This CDR3 spans 14 amino acids. In germline, CDR1 is MNHEY, CDR2 SMNVEV (reference sequence). The CDR3 nucleotides read TGTGCCAGCAGTTTATTCTCGGGGGAGGGGGTGGGGTTCTTC. Amino acid sequence: CASSLFSGEGVGFF.

The rearrangement uses TRBV30 and TRBJ2-1, with 8 bases lining up with TRBD2. CDR3 size: 15 residues. J gave up 0 bases and V 2 bases, and 3 bases lay outside the gene matches. Germline V lookup: CDR1 GTSNPN, CDR2 SVGIG (reference sequence). The CDR3 nucleotides read TGTGCCTGGAGTATAACTAGCGGCTCCTACAATGAGCAGTTCTTC. Protein product: CAWSITSGSYNEQFF.

The genes are TRBV6-5 and TRBJ2-5; TRBD2 matches 14 bases. Germline CDR1 MNHEY, CDR2 SVGAGI. The V and J ends lost 1 base and 3 bases, in that order; junction bases with no gene match: 1. This CDR3 spans 16 amino acids. The chain's CDR3 is CASSYWTSGGKETQYF. DNA of the CDR3: TGTGCCAGCAGTTACTGGACTAGCGGGGGGAAAGAGACCCAGTACTTC.

The chain joins TRBV30 to TRBJ1-5; D possibly corresponds to TRBD1 (5 bases). The germline V gene encodes CDR1 GTSNPN and CDR2 SVGIG (reference sequence). Trimming pared 0 bases from V and 7 bases from J, leaving 13 bases between. CDR3 length equals 14 residues. The CDR3, as DNA: TGTGCCTGGAGTGTACTGGCGGGGGAACAGCCCCAGCATTTT. Its translation is CAWSVLAGEQPQHF.

The chain has TRBV7-2 and TRBJ2-1; TRBD2 might be the D (5 bases). Germline CDR1 SGHTA, CDR2 FQGNSA. The length of the CDR3 is 16 residues. V was cut by 1 base and J by 0 bases, with 10 bases left in between. The CDR3 reads CASSLDLASSYNEQFF. DNA for the CDR3: TGTGCCAGCAGCTTAGATTTAGCGAGCTCCTACAATGAGCAGTTCTTC. Full variable domain (rest looked up from reference TRBV7-2 and TRBJ2-1): GAGVSQSPSNKVTEKGKDVELRCDPISGHTALYWYRQSLGQGLEFLIYFQGNSAPDKSGLPSDRFSAERTGGSVSTLTIQRTQQEDSAVYLCASSLDLASSYNEQFFGPGTRLTVL.

The V and J genes are TRBV28 and TRBJ1-4; tentatively, D is TRBD1 (5 bases). Trimming cost V 4 bases and J 6 bases, with 12 bases left between them. CDR3 size: 14 residues. Germline V gene sequence: CDR1 MDHEN, CDR2 SYDVKM. The CDR3 region has the DNA TGTGCCAGCAGTTCCCCAGGGAGGGATGAAAAACTGTTTTTT. Encoded protein: CASSSPGRDEKLFF. The variable domain in full, completed from reference TRBV28 and TRBJ1-4, reads DVKVTQSSRYLVKRTGEKVFLECVQDMDHENMFWYRQDPGLGLRLIYFSYDVKMKEKGDIPEGYSVSREKKERFSLILESASTNQTSMYLCASSSPGRDEKLFFGSGTQLSVL.

This clone has just a few counts. This rearrangement joins TRBV6-1 to TRBJ1-2; D is uncertain. This CDR3 has 15 residues. Deletions cut 2 bases from V and 0 bases from J, with 10 bases between. The germline V gene encodes CDR1 MNHNS and CDR2 SASEGT. The CDR3 region is CASSERREANYGYTF. CDR3 nucleotide sequence: TGTGCCAGCAGTGAACGCCGGGAAGCTAACTATGGCTACACCTTC.

The genes are TRBV6-1 and TRBJ2-5; a possible D gene is TRBD2 (7 bases). Germline assignment: CDR1 MNHNS and CDR2 SASEGT. The CDR3 loop spans 14 amino acids. V was shortened by 0 bases and J by 5 bases, with 10 bases between the two germline ends. The CDR3 region has the DNA TGTGCCAGCAGTGAAGCGGGGGGGCGCGAGACCCAGTACTTC. Its translation is CASSEAGGRETQYF.

This clone occurred a few times. The genes are TRBV27 and TRBJ1-1; possible D gene TRBD1, 6 bases. Germline-derived CDR1 and CDR2 are MNHEY and SMNVEV (reference sequence). The V end lost 2 bases, the J end lost 4 bases, and 14 bases lay between the germline ends. This CDR3 contains 15 residues. The CDR3 region has the DNA TGTGCCAGCAGTTTAACGGGGGCGCTGGGCACTGAAGCTTTCTTT. It yields the protein CASSLTGALGTEAFF.

The rearrangement uses TRBV28 and TRBJ1-2; 10 bases are a match to TRBD1. Germline CDR1 reads MDHEN; CDR2 reads SYDVKM. This CDR3 is 13 amino acids long. V shed 8 bases, J shed 4 bases, and the junction held 4 bases outside the gene matches. This chain's CDR3 is CASYGDRGYGYTF. In DNA form, the CDR3 reads TGTGCCAGCTACGGGGACAGGGGCTATGGCTACACCTTC.

CDR3 residues: CASSLGHVENYGYTF. The CDR3 bases are TGTGCCAGCAGCTTGGGACACGTAGAAAACTATGGCTACACCTTC. V usage is TRBV5-6 and J usage is TRBJ1-2; no clear D. The CDR3 sequence is 15 residues long. V was clipped by 0 bases and J by 2 bases, with 11 bases between them. Germline CDR1 SGHDT, CDR2 YYEEEE.

This clone has a single count. V is TRBV28 and J is TRBJ1-2, with D unclear. In germline, CDR1 is MDHEN, CDR2 SYDVKM. V was pared by 2 bases and J by 2 bases, with 6 bases between. The CDR3 length is 13 residues. The CDR3 coding sequence is TGTGCCAGCAGTTTAGGGGAGAACTATGGCTACACCTTC. Its protein product is CASSLGENYGYTF.

The rearrangement joins TRBV5-8 to TRBJ2-6; D unresolved. This CDR3 spans 16 amino acids. Germline CDR1 is SGHTS and CDR2 is YDEGEE. Trimming removed 2 bases from V and 3 bases from J, with 12 bases in between. The CDR3 bases are TGTGCCAGCAGCTTAGGGCGGTTGGTTGGGGCCAACGTCCTGACTTTC. This translates into CASSLGRLVGANVLTF.

This chain joins TRBV7-9 and TRBJ1-6, with 8 positions matching TRBD1. Germline-derived CDR1 and CDR2 are SEHNR and FQNEAQ (reference sequence). The CDR3 spans 17 residues. V trimming: 6 bases; J trimming: 0 bases; junction bases outside the gene matches: 7. The CDR3 nucleotides are TGTGCCAGCAGGCGTGACAGGGGAAGCTCCTATAATTCACCCCTCCACTTT. As protein: CASRRDRGSSYNSPLHF.

The rearrangement uses TRBV30 and TRBJ2-3; no definite D call. The CDR3 loop spans 16 amino acids. V dropped 0 bases and J dropped 6 bases, with 19 bases sitting between them. From germline, CDR1 is GTSNPN and CDR2 SVGIG (reference sequence). The chain's CDR3 is CAWSVLGPPFPDTQYF. The CDR3 DNA sequence: TGTGCCTGGAGTGTACTCGGTCCCCCGTTCCCTGATACGCAGTATTTT.